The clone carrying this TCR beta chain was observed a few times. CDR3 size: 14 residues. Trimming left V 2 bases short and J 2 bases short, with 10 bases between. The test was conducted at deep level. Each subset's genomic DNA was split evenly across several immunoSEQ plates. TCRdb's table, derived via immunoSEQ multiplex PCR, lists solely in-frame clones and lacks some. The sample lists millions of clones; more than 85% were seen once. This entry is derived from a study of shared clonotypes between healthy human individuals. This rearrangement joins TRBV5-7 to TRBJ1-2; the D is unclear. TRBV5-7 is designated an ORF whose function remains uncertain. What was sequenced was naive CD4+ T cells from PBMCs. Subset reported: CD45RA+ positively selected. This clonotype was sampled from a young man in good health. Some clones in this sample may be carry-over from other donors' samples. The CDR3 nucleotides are TGTGCCAGCAGCTTAACCTACATCAACTATGGCTACACCTTC. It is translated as CASSLTYINYGYTF.